One and the same sample provided the 16 T cell receptor beta chains below, sequenced in a study of T cell responses to AZD1222 COVID-19 vaccine. Assay: immunoSEQ multiplex PCR; the TCRdb copy retains only in-frame clones and omits some. Among about 150,000 clones listed, roughly nine tenths were seen once. The material sequenced was peripheral blood, taken 28 days after the second AZD1222 dose. Source of these receptors: an adult who received the AZD1222 COVID-19 vaccine.

The chain links TRBV15 to TRBJ2-1; D is ambiguous. The CDR3 spans 19 residues. Germline V gene lookup returns CDR1 LNHNV and CDR2 YYDKDF (reference sequence). Trimming left V 1 base short and J 5 bases short, with 24 bases between. The CDR3 reads CATSRANKVAGPHNNEQFF. The CDR3, as DNA: TGTGCCACCAGCAGAGCAAATAAGGTCGCAGGCCCCCACAACAATGAGCAGTTCTTC.

The J gene is TRBJ2-2, the V gene TRBV2, with a tentative D call TRBD1 (7 bases). Trimming cost V 6 bases and J 4 bases, with 12 bases left between them. CDR3 length: 14 residues. The V gene's germline CDR1 is SNHLY and CDR2 FYNNEI. CDR3 sequence reads: CASSAGQLTGELFF. In nucleotides, the CDR3 is TGTGCCAGCAGCGCGGGACAGCTCACCGGGGAGCTGTTTTTT.

V is TRBV5-1 and J is TRBJ2-7; unclear D gene. CDR1 is SGHRS and CDR2 is YFSETQ in the germline V gene. The CDR3 has 14 residues. V was shortened by 0 bases and J by 3 bases, with 10 bases between the two germline ends. The CDR3 DNA sequence: TGCGCCAGCAGCTTGGCCGTCGCCAACTACGAGCAGTACTTC. This gives the protein CASSLAVANYEQYF.

The V and J genes are TRBV28 and TRBJ1-6; 9 bases match TRBD1. J lost 6 bases, V lost 6 bases, and 9 bases had no gene match. Germline-derived CDR1 and CDR2 are MDHEN and SYDVKM. This CDR3 is 16 amino acids long. The CDR3 DNA reads as TGTGCCAGCAGAAGCGCCGGGACAGGGAGTAATTCACCCCTCCACTTT. Translated: CASRSAGTGSNSPLHF.

This sequence joins TRBV19 and TRBJ2-1; 10 bases match TRBD2. Looked up from germline, CDR1 is LNHDA and CDR2 is SQIVND (reference sequence). The CDR3 is 17 residues long. V lost 5 bases, J lost 0 bases, and 7 bases stayed unmatched. CDR3: CASSLLTSGFSYNEQFF. The CDR3 DNA reads TGTGCCAGTAGTTTATTGACTAGCGGGTTCTCCTACAATGAGCAGTTCTTC.

The chain links TRBV2 to TRBJ1-5, with 10 bases identical to TRBD1. The CDR3 is made up of 14 amino acids. V shed 6 bases, J shed 2 bases, and the junction held 1 base outside the gene matches. Germline V gene sequence: CDR1 SNHLY, CDR2 FYNNEI. The CDR3 sequence is CASRGTGGNQPQHF. In nucleotides, the CDR3 is TGTGCCAGCAGGGGGACAGGGGGCAATCAGCCCCAGCATTTT.

The V gene is TRBV3-1 (or the pseudogene TRBV3-2), the J gene TRBJ2-2; the match to TRBD1 covers 8 bases. This CDR3 has 14 amino acids. Germline assignment: CDR1 LGHDT and CDR2 YNNKEL (reference sequence). The V gene end was trimmed by 2 bases and the J gene end by 8 bases; junction bases not matched to a gene: 4. The CDR3 loop is CASSQRTGTGELFF. The CDR3, as DNA: TGTGCCAGCAGCCAACGGACAGGGACTGGGGAGCTGTTTTTT.

The rearrangement joins TRBV28 to TRBJ2-7; 8 bases fit TRBD2. Germline CDR1 reads MDHEN; CDR2 reads SYDVKM. Trimming cost V 10 bases and J 7 bases; bases outside gene matches: 15. This CDR3 contains 14 residues. This CDR3 reads CATGRGVRSGEQYF. The CDR3 DNA reads TGTGCCACCGGGAGGGGGGTTAGGTCTGGGGAGCAGTACTTC.

J is TRBJ1-2 and V is TRBV9; D unclear. V was pared by 0 bases and J by 8 bases, with 8 bases between. This CDR3 contains 12 residues. Germline assignment: CDR1 SGDLS and CDR2 YYNGEE. In DNA, the CDR3 is TGTGCCAGCAGCGTAGATGAGGAGGGCTACACCTTC. Protein product: CASSVDEEGYTF. The full variable domain, with the rest looked up from reference TRBV9 and TRBJ1-2, is DSGVTQTPKHLITATGQRVTLRCSPRSGDLSVYWYQQSLDQGLQFLIQYYNGEERAKGNILERFSAQQFPDLHSELNLSSLELGDSALYFCASSVDEEGYTFGSGTRLTVV.

The CDR3: CASARAASPLHF. CDR3 nucleotides: TGTGCTAGTGCCAGGGCGGCTTCACCCCTCCACTTT. J is TRBJ1-6 and V is TRBV12-5, with D maybe TRBD1 (5 bases). The CDR3 consists of 12 residues. Trimming shortened V by 7 bases and J by 9 bases, and 10 bases separated the two germline ends. CDR1 is LGHNT and CDR2 is FRNRAP in the germline V gene.

This clone was recorded only once. The chain employs TRBV30 and TRBJ2-2; a weak D match, TRBD1 (6 bases). V was shortened by 8 bases and J by 5 bases, with 15 bases between the two germline ends. Germline assignment: CDR1 GTSNPN and CDR2 SVGIG (reference sequence). The CDR3 contains 13 residues. CDR3 nucleotides: TGTGCCCGGACGGACAGAGGAACCGGGGAGCTGTTTTTT. It translates to CARTDRGTGELFF.

This clone was seen a single time. The chain joins TRBV29-1 to TRBJ2-7, with D perhaps being TRBD1 or TRBD2 (5 bases each). V lost 2 bases and J 3 bases, leaving 14 bases between the germline ends. The germline gives CDR1 SQVTM, CDR2 ANQGSEA. This CDR3 is 14 amino acids long. The CDR3 nucleotides read TGCAGCGTTGAAAGGGCAGGGAGAGACTACGAGCAGTACTTC. Translating it yields CSVERAGRDYEQYF.

The chain couples TRBV2 to TRBJ2-5; TRBD1 or TRBD2 may be the D gene (5 bases each). Looked up from germline, CDR1 is SNHLY and CDR2 is FYNNEI. This CDR3 has 15 residues. The CDR3 loop reads CAPRPGPAPQETQYF. CDR3 coding DNA: TGTGCGCCCAGGCCGGGACCCGCCCCCCAAGAGACCCAGTACTTC. The variable domain in full, with the rest retrieved from reference TRBV2 and TRBJ2-5, is EPEVTQTPSHQVTQMGQEVILRCVPISNHLYFYWYRQILGQKVEFLVSFYNNEISEKSEIFDDQFSVERPDGSNFTLKIRSTKLEDSAMYFCAPRPGPAPQETQYFGPGTRLLVL.

This clone was counted once. V is TRBV7-7 and J is TRBJ2-2; possible D gene TRBD1, 5 bases. This CDR3 region has 16 residues. Germline values: CDR1 SSHAT, CDR2 FNYEAQ (reference sequence). Trimming shortened V by 1 base and J by 0 bases, and 9 bases separated the two germline ends. This CDR3 is CASSLVWTSNTGELFF. CDR3 nucleotide sequence: TGTGCCAGCAGCTTAGTTTGGACATCGAACACCGGGGAGCTGTTTTTT.

In DNA form, the CDR3 reads TGTGCCAGCAGCCCTGGAAACACCATATATTTT. Translation: CASSPGNTIYF. This chain connects TRBV11-2 to TRBJ1-3; unclear D gene. The CDR3 length is 11 residues. Trimming shortened V by 5 bases and J by 2 bases, and 1 base separated the two germline ends. CDR1 SGHAT and CDR2 FQNNGV come from the germline V gene.

The V call is TRBV6-5, the J call TRBJ1-4; no reliable D call. Per the germline V gene, CDR1 is MNHEY and CDR2 is SVGAGI. The CDR3 totals 14 residues. Trimming cost V 0 bases and J 12 bases, with 14 bases left between them. CDR3 residues: CASSYSMWYGELFF. The CDR3, as DNA: TGTGCCAGCAGTTACTCGATGTGGTATGGGGAACTGTTTTTT.